The entry below gives a single T cell receptor beta chain sequence along with its context. Its specificity is not known. This specimen comes from a study of shared clonotypes between healthy human individuals. Only in-frame clones appear in the TCRdb table, and some are missing; sequencing was by immunoSEQ multiplex PCR. The table records roughly 850,000 clones, about 96% of them present only once. Only CD45RO-negative cells positively selected for CCR7 counted as naive CD8 cells, so terminally differentiated effector memory CD45RA+ cells were excluded. This CDR3 has 15 amino acids. The V end lost 0 bases, the J end lost 1 base, and 7 bases lay between the germline ends. Germline loops: CDR1 MGHDK, CDR2 SYGVNS. Overall study results and limits: Naive subsets usually exceeded memory subsets in estimated richness. Clonotype sharing among donors, it was expected, would be affected by sequencing depth.

Material: naive CD8+ T cells sorted from blood. This clonotype was sampled from a man between 25 and 39 years old in good health. The V gene is TRBV25-1, the J gene TRBJ2-1; D remains ambiguous. CDR3 sequence: CASSEYRDSYNEQFF. DNA of the CDR3: TGTGCCAGCAGTGAATATAGGGATTCCTACAATGAGCAGTTCTTC.